The 5 T cell receptor beta chains below all came from one sample that was sequenced in a study of cytomegalovirus exposure and HLA in healthy donors. The PCR employed 60 Vbeta primers together with 13 Jbeta primers. The assay was immunoSEQ multiplex PCR, and TCRdb's table has in-frame clones only and misses some. The sample consists of more than 250,000 clones, about 90% of them appearing once. Sequencing was carried out using PBMCs. Receptors originate from a woman under 30 in good health and CMV-seronegative.

The chain links TRBV6-1 to TRBJ2-7; D gene unclear. Germline V gene data show CDR1 as MNHNS and CDR2 as SASEGT. The CDR3 sequence is 11 residues long. V lost 6 bases and J lost 1, with 4 bases in between. The CDR3 DNA reads TGTGCCAGCAGGGAGTCCTACGAGCAGTACTTC. Translation: CASRESYEQYF.

This chain uses TRBV7-9 with TRBJ1-5, with 8 positions matching TRBD1. This CDR3 comprises 14 residues. The junction had 3 bases not matched to a gene; V was cut back by 3 bases and J by 5 bases. Germline V gene lookup returns CDR1 SEHNR and CDR2 FQNEAQ (reference sequence). CDR3 loop: CASSFGTGHQPQHF. CDR3 coding DNA: TGTGCCAGCAGCTTCGGGACAGGTCATCAGCCCCAGCATTTT.

This sequence joins TRBV9 and TRBJ1-3; 7 positions match TRBD1. Trimming took 0 bases from V and 6 from J; bases not matched to a gene: 3. The CDR3 sequence is 14 residues long. Germline lookup yields CDR1 SGDLS and CDR2 YYNGEE. This CDR3 reads CASSVGQGENTIYF. The CDR3 DNA sequence: TGTGCCAGCAGCGTAGGACAGGGAGAAAACACCATATATTTT.

The V and J genes are TRBV14 and TRBJ2-7; D is uncertain. The V and J ends lost 1 base and 2 bases respectively, with 9 bases between them. Germline V gene sequence: CDR1 SGHDN, CDR2 FVKESK. The CDR3 spans 14 residues. CDR3 in amino acids: CASSQGSLPYEQYF. The CDR3 DNA follows: TGTGCCAGCAGCCAAGGGAGTTTACCCTACGAGCAGTACTTC.

This clone was counted between two and nine times. The chain couples TRBV10-3 to TRBJ1-1, with D possibly being TRBD1 (5 bases). V dropped 6 bases and J dropped 5 bases, with 22 bases sitting between them. The CDR3 length is 16 residues. Germline V gene data show CDR1 as ENHRY and CDR2 as SYGVKD. In DNA, the CDR3 is TGTGCCATCAGCGGGGGTGAAGGGGCGCGGGGGACTGAAGCTTTCTTT. Its translation: CAISGGEGARGTEAFF.